This T cell receptor beta chain was recovered during a study of cytomegalovirus exposure and HLA in healthy donors. General study findings and limits: In a later analysis, TCR beta V- and J-gene trimming showed a link to a missense DCLRE1C variant.

The V gene's germline CDR1 is SGHTA and CDR2 FQGNSA. The CDR3 length is 15 residues. The germline V and J ends were trimmed by 1 base and 5 bases, with 13 bases remaining between them. Details on this clone: Antigen unknown.

13 Jbeta primers and 60 Vbeta primers were used for the PCR. Produced via immunoSEQ multiplex PCR; TCRdb's table is partial and in-frame only. The data hold about 74,000 clones, with over 60% observed a single time. The chain carries TRBV7-2 and TRBJ2-3; TRBD2 is a possible D gene (6 bases). The sample taken for sequencing was PBMCs. This sequence originates from a woman aged 40 to 50 in good health and CMV-seropositive. CDR3 sequence reads: CASSLDSAGIDTQYF. DNA of the CDR3: TGTGCCAGCAGCTTAGATTCCGCGGGGATAGATACGCAGTATTTT.